Listed below are T cell receptor beta chains from one sample, sequenced in a study of blood T cell repertoires in COVID-19. TCRdb's table, derived via immunoSEQ multiplex PCR, lists solely in-frame clones and lacks some. The table records approximately 300,000 clones, more than 90% of them present only once. The specimen was PBMCs or T cells enriched from blood (not recorded which). All receptors come from a man aged 55-75 years who had recovered from COVID-19. The CDR3 runs from the conserved cysteine through the conserved F or W. D genes are given only for firm matches. Expanded clones are given a class, and other clones once, few, many or no size at all.

clone_size,v_call,j_call,d_call,cdr3_aa,cdr3_nt
NA,TRBV2,TRBJ2-7,TRBD1,CASIEGRRGQKTYEQYF,TGTGCCAGCATCGAAGGGCGTAGGGGACAGAAAACCTACGAGCAGTACTTC
NA,TRBV27,TRBJ1-6,TRBD1,CASSHGQEGDSPLHF,TGTGCCAGCAGTCACGGACAGGAAGGGGATTCACCCCTCCACTTT
NA,TRBV3-1/TRBV3-2,TRBJ1-1,TRBD1,CASSQHHGQGAGEAFF,TGTGCCAGCAGCCAACACCACGGACAGGGGGCGGGTGAAGCTTTCTTT
NA,TRBV5-1,TRBJ2-1,TRBD2,CASSLAGTSGSNEQFF,TGCGCCAGCAGCTTGGCCGGGACTAGCGGGAGCAATGAGCAGTTCTTC
NA,TRBV19,TRBJ1-2,NA,CASSMSRVFPYHGYTF,TGTGCCAGTAGTATGAGCAGGGTTTTCCCATATCATGGCTACACCTTC
once,TRBV6-2/TRBV6-3,TRBJ2-7,TRBD2,CASSFQRGDIYEQYF,TGTGCCAGCAGTTTCCAGCGGGGCGATATATACGAGCAGTACTTC
NA,TRBV5-1,TRBJ1-2,TRBD1,CASSSGQGAANYGYTF,TGCGCCAGCAGCTCCGGACAGGGTGCCGCTAACTATGGCTACACCTTC
NA,TRBV6-6,TRBJ1-2,TRBD1,CASLYGTGDGYTF,TGTGCCAGCCTATACGGGACAGGGGATGGCTACACCTTC
NA,TRBV14,TRBJ2-2,NA,CASSQLKGQTNTGELFF,TGTGCCAGCAGCCAGTTGAAAGGACAGACAAACACCGGGGAGCTGTTTTTT
NA,TRBV7-3,TRBJ2-3,TRBD2,CASSPGVGTSDTDTQYF,TGTGCCAGCAGCCCCGGGGTGGGGACTAGCGACACAGATACGCAGTATTTT
NA,TRBV30,TRBJ2-7,TRBD1,CAWSVGTGLREQYF,TGTGCCTGGAGTGTAGGGACAGGACTACGGGAGCAGTACTTC
NA,TRBV30,TRBJ2-7,TRBD1,CAWSVQGIHEQYF,TGTGCCTGGAGTGTACAGGGGATCCACGAGCAGTACTTC
NA,TRBV29-1,TRBJ1-1,TRBD1,CSVEDRDRGIEAFF,TGCAGCGTTGAAGACCGGGACAGGGGAATTGAAGCTTTCTTT
NA,TRBV7-9,TRBJ1-4,NA,CASSNRVNEKLFF,TGTGCCAGCAGCAACAGGGTTAATGAAAAACTGTTTTTT
NA,TRBV4-3,TRBJ1-1,TRBD1,CASSPGTGKNTEAFF,TGCGCCAGCAGCCCCGGGACAGGGAAGAACACTGAAGCTTTCTTT
NA,TRBV3-1/TRBV3-2,TRBJ1-1,TRBD1,CASSQGTGGSGTEAFF,TGTGCCAGCAGCCAAGGGACAGGGGGGTCGGGAACTGAAGCTTTCTTT
NA,TRBV7-6,TRBJ2-2,TRBD1,CASSQRGQDNTGELFF,TGTGCCAGCAGCCAACGAGGACAGGACAACACCGGGGAGCTGTTTTTT
NA,TRBV29-1,TRBJ2-4,TRBD1,CSAGRTGVAKNIQYF,TGCAGCGCCGGTCGGACAGGTGTAGCCAAAAACATTCAGTACTTC
NA,TRBV4-3,TRBJ2-7,NA,CASSQDSVTVYEQYF,TGCGCCAGCAGCCAAGATAGCGTCACGGTCTACGAGCAGTACTTC
NA,TRBV5-8,TRBJ2-5,TRBD2,CASSYGGAQETQYF,TGTGCCAGCAGCTACGGGGGGGCCCAAGAGACCCAGTACTTC
NA,TRBV19,TRBJ2-1,NA,CASSIHRTNNEQFF,TGTGCCAGTAGTATTCATAGAACCAACAATGAGCAGTTCTTC
NA,TRBV19,TRBJ2-7,TRBD2,CASSATSSGRTSYEQYF,TGTGCCAGTAGTGCCACATCTAGCGGAAGAACCTCCTACGAGCAGTACTTC
NA,TRBV6-5,TRBJ1-4,NA,CASRGTNEKLFF,TGTGCCAGCCGGGGGACTAATGAAAAACTGTTTTTT
NA,TRBV5-4,TRBJ1-1,TRBD1,CASSHAGTGNTEAFF,TGTGCCAGCAGCCACGCCGGGACAGGAAACACTGAAGCTTTCTTT
NA,TRBV5-1,TRBJ1-1,TRBD1,CASSNRGVFSAEAFF,TGCGCCAGCAGTAACAGGGGTGTATTCTCGGCTGAAGCTTTCTTT
NA,TRBV2,TRBJ2-6,NA,CASSGRVAFGANVLTF,TGTGCCAGCAGTGGCAGGGTTGCGTTTGGGGCCAACGTCCTGACTTTC
NA,TRBV2,TRBJ1-1,NA,CASRPSIGQRGTEAFF,TGTGCCAGCAGACCTTCCATAGGACAGCGTGGCACTGAAGCTTTCTTT
NA,TRBV3-1/TRBV3-2,TRBJ1-3,NA,CASTLGTSGNTIYF,TGTGCCAGCACCCTAGGGACATCCGGAAACACCATATATTTT
NA,TRBV7-2,TRBJ2-2,TRBD1,CASSLRQGPGELFF,TGTGCCAGCAGCTTAAGACAGGGTCCCGGGGAGCTGTTTTTT
NA,TRBV28,TRBJ1-4,TRBD1,CASSPIRDSLRKLFF,TGTGCCAGCAGCCCTATCCGGGACAGTCTTCGAAAACTGTTTTTT
NA,TRBV28,TRBJ1-1,TRBD1,CASSAAGQGVTNTEAFF,TGTGCCAGCAGTGCAGCGGGACAGGGGGTTACGAACACTGAAGCTTTCTTT
NA,TRBV3-1/TRBV3-2,TRBJ2-7,TRBD1,CASSATGGEQYF,TGTGCCAGCAGCGCGACAGGGGGCGAGCAGTACTTC
NA,TRBV11-2,TRBJ1-6,NA,CASSLESRRSPLHF,TGTGCCAGCAGCTTAGAGTCGCGCCGATCACCCCTCCACTTT
NA,TRBV28,TRBJ1-5,NA,CASRSPQGFQPQHF,TGTGCCAGCAGATCACCCCAGGGTTTTCAGCCCCAGCATTTT
NA,TRBV9,TRBJ1-2,NA,CASSVAGRGDGYTF,TGTGCCAGCAGCGTAGCAGGGAGGGGGGATGGCTACACCTTC
NA,TRBV19,TRBJ1-5,NA,CASSTPVGSGLNQPQHF,TGTGCCAGTAGTACCCCGGTGGGGTCGGGATTAAATCAGCCCCAGCATTTT
NA,TRBV6-5,TRBJ2-1,TRBD2,CASTNGGARHNEQFF,TGTGCCAGCACCAACGGGGGGGCGCGTCACAATGAGCAGTTCTTC